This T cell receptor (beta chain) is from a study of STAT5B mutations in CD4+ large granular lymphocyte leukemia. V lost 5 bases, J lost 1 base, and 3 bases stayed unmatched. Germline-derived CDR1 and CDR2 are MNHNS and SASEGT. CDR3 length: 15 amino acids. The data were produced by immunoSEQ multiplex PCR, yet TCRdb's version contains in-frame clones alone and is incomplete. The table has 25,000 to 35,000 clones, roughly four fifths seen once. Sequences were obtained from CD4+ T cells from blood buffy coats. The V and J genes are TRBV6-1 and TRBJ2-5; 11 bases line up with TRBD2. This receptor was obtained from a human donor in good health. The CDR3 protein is CASSPLAGGQETQYF. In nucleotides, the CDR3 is TGTGCCAGCAGTCCTCTAGCGGGGGGCCAAGAGACCCAGTACTTC.